Below, 32 T cell receptor beta chains from the same sample are listed, as sequenced in a study of cytomegalovirus exposure and HLA in healthy donors. Both 60 Vbeta primers and 13 Jbeta primers went into the PCR. Repertoires were generated with immunoSEQ multiplex PCR, while TCRdb's copy carries only in-frame clones and drops some. The top ten clones hold 2.5% to 3% of a sample with about 110,000 clones, roughly 70% of them seen once. Sequenced: PBMCs. Receptor source: a male donor in good health and CMV-seropositive.

This sequence joins TRBV28 and TRBJ2-7; possibly TRBD2 for D (7 bases). V lost 2 bases, J lost 4 bases, and 18 bases lay in between. The CDR3 runs to 16 residues. Per germline, CDR1 MDHEN and CDR2 SYDVKM. CDR3 sequence (DNA): TGTGCCAGCAGTTTAGGGATTGGGGGGGCAGGGTACGAGCAGTACTTC. It specifies CASSLGIGGAGYEQYF.

J is TRBJ2-7 and V is TRBV30; D uncertain. Germline assignment: CDR1 GTSNPN and CDR2 SVGIG (reference sequence). Trimming removed 0 bases from V and 0 bases from J, with 12 bases in between. CDR3 length: 15 residues. CDR3 DNA: TGTGCCTGGAGTGTAATCAGTCAGGTCTCCTACGAGCAGTACTTC. It codes for CAWSVISQVSYEQYF.

J is TRBJ2-2 and V is TRBV7-3, with D possibly matching TRBD1 (6 bases). Trimming left V 5 bases short and J 4 bases short, with 14 bases between. The CDR3 has 15 residues. CDR1 is SGHTA and CDR2 is FQGTGA in the germline V gene. CDR3 DNA: TGTGCCAGCAGCCAACAGGGCCTGAGCACCGGGGAGCTGTTTTTT. Translation: CASSQQGLSTGELFF.

This clone was observed a handful of times. The chain links TRBV19 to TRBJ2-4; 8 nucleotides align to TRBD1. This CDR3 has 15 amino acids. Germline V gene sequence: CDR1 LNHDA, CDR2 SQIVND (reference sequence). The ends lost 5 bases at V and 6 bases at J; junction bases unmatched: 9. Here the CDR3 DNA reads TGTGCCAGTAGTCAAGCGACAGGGGTGGCAAACATTCAGTACTTC. This translates into CASSQATGVANIQYF. The whole variable domain, filled in from reference TRBV19 and TRBJ2-4, reads DGGITQSPKYLFRKEGQNVTLSCEQNLNHDAMYWYRQDPGQGLRLIYYSQIVNDFQKGDIAEGYSVSREKKESFPLTVTSAQKNPTAFYLCASSQATGVANIQYFGAGTRLSVL.

The chain joins TRBV15 to TRBJ1-1; D gene uncertain. Germline-derived CDR1 and CDR2 are LNHNV and YYDKDF (reference sequence). CDR3 length equals 14 residues. Trimming removed 0 bases at V and 4 bases at J, with 9 bases between. CDR3 in DNA: TGTGCCACCAGCAGAGAGTCTGGGAGCACTGAAGCTTTCTTT. Its protein product is CATSRESGSTEAFF.

The chain couples TRBV14 to TRBJ2-7, with 8 bases lining up with TRBD1. Losses at the gene ends were 1 base for V and 0 bases for J; bases not matched to a gene: 2. This CDR3 region has 15 residues. The germline gives CDR1 SGHDN, CDR2 FVKESK. This CDR3 is CASSQGQGSSYEQYF. In DNA form, the CDR3 reads TGTGCCAGCAGCCAAGGACAGGGGAGCTCCTACGAGCAGTACTTC.

The chain carries TRBV7-2 and TRBJ2-7; 8 nucleotides line up with TRBD2. Germline trimming cut 5 bases from V and 4 bases from J; bases unmatched to any gene: 10. This CDR3 is 15 amino acids long. Germline CDR1 SGHTA, CDR2 FQGNSA. The CDR3 DNA follows: TGTGCCAGCAGCCCGGGAGGGGGGGCGCCTTACGAGCAGTACTTC. This codes for CASSPGGGAPYEQYF. The entire variable domain, with the rest obtained from reference TRBV7-2 and TRBJ2-7, is as follows: GAGVSQSPSNKVTEKGKDVELRCDPISGHTALYWYRQSLGQGLEFLIYFQGNSAPDKSGLPSDRFSAERTGGSVSTLTIQRTQQEDSAVYLCASSPGGGAPYEQYFGPGTRLTVT.

The CDR3 region is CASSQQGAGTDGYTF. As DNA, the CDR3 is TGTGCCAGCAGTCAGCAGGGGGCTGGAACGGATGGCTACACCTTC. The chain has TRBV6-5 and TRBJ1-2; TRBD1 matches 8 bases. CDR1 MNHEY and CDR2 SVGAGI come from the germline V gene. The V and J ends lost 5 bases and 6 bases, in that order; junction bases with no gene match: 11. This CDR3 has 15 amino acids.

The rearrangement links TRBV11-2 to TRBJ1-1; 9 nucleotides align to TRBD1. V gave up 1 base and J gave up 6 bases; unmatched junction bases: 3. CDR3 length: 14 amino acids. The germline CDR1 and CDR2 sequences are SGHAT and FQNNGV. Here the CDR3 reads CASSLGTGVSEAFF. For the CDR3, the DNA is TGTGCCAGCAGCTTAGGGACAGGGGTATCTGAAGCTTTCTTT.

The genes are TRBV6-1 and TRBJ1-1; TRBD1 matches 8 bases. The CDR3 is 13 amino acids. V lost 5 bases and J lost 5; bases outside the gene matches: 4. The germline CDR1 and CDR2 sequences are MNHNS and SASEGT. The CDR3 nucleotides are TGTGCCAGCAGTTTGGACAGGGATACTGAAGCTTTCTTT. Translated: CASSLDRDTEAFF.

V gene TRBV2 combines with J gene TRBJ2-3; TRBD2 matches 12 bases. The CDR3 length is 14 residues. J lost 3 bases, V lost 8 bases, and 3 bases had no gene match. Germline loops: CDR1 SNHLY, CDR2 FYNNEI. Written as DNA, the CDR3 is TGTGCCAGCCGACTAGCGGGAGTAACAGATACGCAGTATTTT. This gives the protein CASRLAGVTDTQYF.

The chain carries TRBV6-4 and TRBJ2-1; 7 nucleotides line up with TRBD2. Germline V gene sequence: CDR1 MRHNA, CDR2 SNTAGT. Germline trimming cut 5 bases from V and 4 bases from J; bases unmatched to any gene: 14. The CDR3 runs to 17 residues. CDR3 in amino acids: CASSPTAAGVSYNEQFF. CDR3 in DNA: TGTGCCAGCAGTCCCACCGCTGCGGGAGTTTCGTACAATGAGCAGTTCTTC.

The chain joins TRBV6-4 to TRBJ1-4, with 7 nucleotides matching TRBD1. The CDR3 has 13 residues. Germline V gene data show CDR1 as MRHNA and CDR2 as SNTAGT. The J segment lost 5 bases and the V segment lost 8 bases, leaving 5 bases of the junction unmatched. CDR3 sequence reads: CASARDRNEKLFF. CDR3 nucleotides: TGTGCCAGCGCGAGGGACAGAAATGAAAAACTGTTTTTT.

As DNA, the CDR3 is TGTGCCAGCAGTGAGGCCCCTGATAATTCACCCCTCCACTTT. Translated: CASSEAPDNSPLHF. The J gene is TRBJ1-6, the V gene TRBV25-1, with D hard to call. Germline V lookup: CDR1 MGHDK, CDR2 SYGVNS. V was clipped by 3 bases and J by 5 bases, with 8 bases between them. The CDR3 is 14 residues long.

The gene calls are TRBV6-6 and TRBJ2-1; possibly TRBD2 for D (6 bases). Germline V CDR1 and CDR2: MNHNY, SVGAGI (reference sequence). Trimming shortened V by 6 bases and J by 1 base, and 13 bases separated the two germline ends. The CDR3 loop spans 15 amino acids. In nucleotides, the CDR3 is TGTGCCAGCAGACCAGCTCGGGGGTCCTACAATGAGCAGTTCTTC. It translates to CASRPARGSYNEQFF.

The CDR3 here is CASSLFGGSQPQHF. The DNA of the CDR3 is TGTGCCAGCAGTTTATTCGGGGGAAGTCAGCCCCAGCATTTT. The J gene is TRBJ1-5, the V gene TRBV27; tentatively, D is TRBD1 (5 bases). From germline, CDR1 is MNHEY and CDR2 SMNVEV (reference sequence). The CDR3 runs 14 residues. Trimming took 1 base from V and 6 from J, leaving 10 bases between them.

This chain links TRBV14 with TRBJ2-7; TRBD2 matches 10 bases. The V and J ends lost 3 bases and 1 base, in that order; junction bases with no gene match: 3. Germline CDR1 SGHDN, CDR2 FVKESK. There are 15 residues in the CDR3. Written as DNA, the CDR3 is TGTGCCAGCAGCCAGGTAGCGGGGGGTTCCTACGAGCAGTACTTC. Its translation is CASSQVAGGSYEQYF.

The V call is TRBV7-9, the J call TRBJ2-7, with D tentatively TRBD2 (6 bases). Trimming pared 0 bases from V and 2 bases from J, leaving 11 bases between. CDR3 length equals 15 residues. CDR1 and CDR2 (germline): SEHNR, FQNEAQ (reference sequence). The CDR3 DNA sequence: TGTGCCAGCAGCTTAGCGGAGGGACCGCCCTACGAGCAGTACTTC. Residues: CASSLAEGPPYEQYF.

The chain links TRBV5-8 to TRBJ1-2; 7 bases match TRBD1. Germline assignment: CDR1 SGHTS and CDR2 YDEGEE. This CDR3 has 17 residues. Trimming at V came to 3 bases and at J to 4 bases, leaving 15 bases not matched to a gene. For the CDR3, the DNA is TGTGCCAGCAGCTGGAGGCGGGGACAGAGGAATTTCTATGGCTACACCTTC. Protein sequence: CASSWRRGQRNFYGYTF.

This rearrangement joins TRBV9 to TRBJ2-7, with 12 bases lining up with TRBD2. J gave up 2 bases and V 4 bases, and 4 bases lay outside the gene matches. CDR3 length equals 15 residues. Germline V gene lookup returns CDR1 SGDLS and CDR2 YYNGEE. The CDR3 sequence is CASSPRTSGAYEQYF. The CDR3 DNA reads TGTGCCAGCAGCCCCAGGACTAGCGGGGCCTACGAGCAGTACTTC.

This rearrangement joins TRBV29-1 to TRBJ2-1; possibly TRBD1 for D (6 bases). Germline CDR1 reads SQVTM; CDR2 reads ANQGSEA. V was clipped by 1 base and J by 0 bases, with 16 bases between them. The CDR3 covers 17 residues. CDR3 sequence: CSVEVWEQGSSYNEQFF. CDR3 bases: TGCAGCGTTGAAGTATGGGAACAGGGCAGCTCCTACAATGAGCAGTTCTTC.

This rearrangement joins TRBV6-5 to TRBJ2-5, with TRBD2 identical over 7 bases. Germline values: CDR1 MNHEY, CDR2 SVGAGI. The V segment lost 5 bases and the J segment 5 bases; nucleotides outside the gene matches: 8. CDR3 length: 14 amino acids. DNA of the CDR3: TGTGCCAGCAGTCCCCCCGGGGGGTGGGAGACCCAGTACTTC. It translates to CASSPPGGWETQYF.

The chain combines TRBV25-1 with TRBJ1-1; no firm D call. CDR3 length: 13 amino acids. Germline V gene data show CDR1 as MGHDK and CDR2 as SYGVNS. With 2 bases removed from V and 4 bases from J, the gap between germline ends came to 8 bases. The DNA of the CDR3 is TGTGCCAGCAGTGAACAGGCAGCCACTGAAGCTTTCTTT. Translation gives CASSEQAATEAFF.

This clone was detected only a few times. The DNA of the CDR3 is TGTGCCAGTAGAGGGGGGGCAGGGAGGAACATTCAGTACTTC. The encoded protein is CASRGGAGRNIQYF. The rearrangement links TRBV19 to TRBJ2-4, with D maybe TRBD2 (7 bases). The V gene lost 6 bases and the J gene lost 7 bases, with 16 bases spanning the gap. This CDR3 contains 14 residues. CDR1 is LNHDA and CDR2 is SQIVND in the germline V gene (reference sequence). The full variable domain, its missing parts supplied by reference TRBV19 and TRBJ2-4, is DGGITQSPKYLFRKEGQNVTLSCEQNLNHDAMYWYRQDPGQGLRLIYYSQIVNDFQKGDIAEGYSVSREKKESFPLTVTSAQKNPTAFYLCASRGGAGRNIQYFGAGTRLSVL.

The genes are TRBV4-3 and TRBJ2-7; D not resolved. The CDR3 contains 15 residues. V was pared by 4 bases and J by 0 bases, with 13 bases between. Germline V gene sequence: CDR1 LGHNA, CDR2 YSLEER. The DNA of the CDR3 is TGCGCCAGCAGCCCCCAGGTGACGGACTCCTACGAGCAGTACTTC. This encodes CASSPQVTDSYEQYF.

This chain joins TRBV30 and TRBJ1-5; TRBD1 matches 7 bases. The CDR3 is 15 residues long. J gave up 4 bases and V 0 bases, and 6 bases lay outside the gene matches. Per the germline V gene, CDR1 is GTSNPN and CDR2 is SVGIG (reference sequence). The CDR3 DNA reads TGTGCCTGGAGTGTACAGGGGATAATAAATCAGCCCCAGCATTTT. This sequence encodes CAWSVQGIINQPQHF.

This clone was detected once. The CDR3 nucleotides are TGCAGCGTTGACTCTAGCGGTCAAACTCGAGAGCAGTACTTC. Protein sequence: CSVDSSGQTREQYF. This sequence joins TRBV29-1 and TRBJ2-7; 7 positions agree with TRBD2. The CDR3 length is 14 residues. Germline V CDR1 and CDR2: SQVTM, ANQGSEA. Trimming cost V 3 bases and J 7 bases; bases outside gene matches: 12.

The V call is TRBV5-6, the J call TRBJ1-5; unclear D gene. Trimming removed 4 bases at V and 4 bases at J, with 18 bases between. This CDR3 has 16 amino acids. In germline, CDR1 is SGHDT, CDR2 YYEEEE. The CDR3 loop reads CASSAFPGSGNQPQHF. CDR3 sequence (DNA): TGTGCCAGCAGCGCCTTCCCCGGTAGCGGGAATCAGCCCCAGCATTTT. The variable domain in full, completed from reference TRBV5-6 and TRBJ1-5, reads DAGVTQSPTHLIKTRGQQVTLRCSPKSGHDTVSWYQQALGQGPQFIFQYYEEEERQRGNFPDRFSGHQFPNYSSELNVNALLLGDSALYLCASSAFPGSGNQPQHFGDGTRLSIL.

This clone was seen just once. The chain couples TRBV13 to TRBJ1-5, with D unclear. Germline V gives CDR1 PRHDT, CDR2 FYEKMQ (reference sequence). Trimming took 5 bases from V and 9 from J, leaving 14 bases between them. The CDR3 runs 13 residues. Written as DNA, the CDR3 is TGTGCCAGCAGCCCCGGACTAGCTCGGCCCCAGCATTTT. Its protein product is CASSPGLARPQHF.

The V call is TRBV5-6, the J call TRBJ2-7, with TRBD2 matching over 13 bases. The CDR3 spans 14 residues. Germline V gene lookup returns CDR1 SGHDT and CDR2 YYEEEE. V lost 3 bases and J lost 5; bases outside the gene matches: 2. In DNA form, the CDR3 reads TGTGCCAGCAGCTGGACTAGCGGGAGCAACGAGCAGTACTTC. This encodes CASSWTSGSNEQYF.

Concerning this clone itself: One junction end does not reproduce the germline sequence, and a read error may be involved. V usage is TRBV13 and J usage is TRBJ2-1; D possibly corresponds to TRBD2 (6 bases). Per germline, CDR1 PRHDT and CDR2 FYEKMQ (reference sequence). The CDR3 totals 14 residues. CDR3 region: CASSFRDSDNEQFF. The CDR3 DNA is TGTGCCAGCAGCTTTCGGGACTCCGACAATGAGCAGTTCTTC.

This chain links TRBV6-5 with TRBJ1-1; no clear D gene. V was shortened by 0 bases and J by 6 bases, with 14 bases between the two germline ends. Germline V gene lookup returns CDR1 MNHEY and CDR2 SVGAGI. The CDR3 has 15 amino acids. CDR3: CASSYSGGPYSEAFF. For the CDR3, the DNA is TGTGCCAGCAGTTACTCGGGAGGGCCATATTCTGAAGCTTTCTTT.